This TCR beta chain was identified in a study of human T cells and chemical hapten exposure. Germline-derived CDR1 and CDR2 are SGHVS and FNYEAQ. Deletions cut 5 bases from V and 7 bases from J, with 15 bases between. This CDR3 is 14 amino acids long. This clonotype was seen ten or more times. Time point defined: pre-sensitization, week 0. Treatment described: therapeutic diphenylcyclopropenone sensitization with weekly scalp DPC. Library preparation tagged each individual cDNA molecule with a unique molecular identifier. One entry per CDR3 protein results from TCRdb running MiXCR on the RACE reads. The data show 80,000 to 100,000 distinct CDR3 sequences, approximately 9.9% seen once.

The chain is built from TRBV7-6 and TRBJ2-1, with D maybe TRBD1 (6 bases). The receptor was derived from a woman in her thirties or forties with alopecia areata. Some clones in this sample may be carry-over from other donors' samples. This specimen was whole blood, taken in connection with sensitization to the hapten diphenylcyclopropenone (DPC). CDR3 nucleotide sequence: TGTGCCAGCAGCCAGGGGACCGCGGGTAATGAGCAGTTCTTC. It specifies CASSQGTAGNEQFF.